These 31 T cell receptor beta chains share one sample of origin, sequenced in a study of T cell changes during pregnancy in multiple sclerosis (dated by TCRdb to between 2017 and 2020). Library construction relied on the immunoSEQ multiplex PCR assay. Here the immuneACCESS table is served through TCRdb, limited to in-frame sequences with V and J called. Missing clones are a known gap in these copies; in checked studies unresolved V genes cover under half, and the rest lacks a known reason. The sample includes fewer than 95,000 clones, with approximately 95% observed a single time. The ten largest clonotypes hold around 4.1% of the sample. The sample consisted of peripheral blood, taken in the first trimester of pregnancy. The receptors stem from a female donor with multiple sclerosis, enrolled in a pregnancy study.

The chain combines TRBV7-6 with TRBJ1-1; D is ambiguous. CDR1 SGHVS and CDR2 FNYEAQ come from the germline V gene. Deletions cut 6 bases from V and 8 bases from J, with 13 bases between. CDR3 length equals 12 residues. CDR3 residues: CASSPRLREAFF. The CDR3 bases are TGTGCCAGCAGTCCCCGGCTCAGGGAAGCTTTCTTT.

The rearrangement joins TRBV27 to TRBJ2-1; 8 bases agree with TRBD1. This CDR3 contains 11 residues. The J segment lost 9 bases and the V segment lost 8 bases, leaving 3 bases of the junction unmatched. The germline V gene encodes CDR1 MNHEY and CDR2 SMNVEV (reference sequence). The CDR3 protein is CASWTGFEQFF. In DNA form, the CDR3 reads TGTGCCAGCTGGACAGGGTTTGAGCAGTTCTTC.

The chain combines TRBV4-2 with TRBJ1-2, with D perhaps matching TRBD1 (6 bases). The CDR3 extends over 18 amino acids. The germline gives CDR1 LGHNA, CDR2 YNFKEQ. V lost 0 bases and J 2 bases, leaving 19 bases between the germline ends. Here the CDR3 DNA reads TGTGCCAGCAGCCAAGATTGGGGGCTAACAGGGTCCAACTATGGCTACACCTTC. As protein: CASSQDWGLTGSNYGYTF.

The CDR3 coding sequence is TGTGCCAGCAGCTTAGTAAGATCGAGCTCCTACAATGAGCAGTTCTTC. Translating it yields CASSLVRSSSYNEQFF. The J gene is TRBJ2-1, the V gene TRBV7-3; D is unresolved. The CDR3 has 16 amino acids. Germline loops: CDR1 SGHTA, CDR2 FQGTGA. Deletions cut 2 bases from V and 0 bases from J, with 11 bases between.

This chain links TRBV6-1 with TRBJ1-1; no clear D. In germline, CDR1 is MNHNS, CDR2 SASEGT. CDR3 length equals 12 residues. V was pared by 7 bases and J by 4 bases, with 10 bases between. The CDR3 bases are TGTGCCAGCAAAAGATGGAGCACTGAAGCTTTCTTT. Amino acid sequence: CASKRWSTEAFF.

This chain connects TRBV29-1 to TRBJ1-5; 8 nucleotides agree with TRBD1. The CDR3 is 13 amino acids. The ends lost 5 bases at V and 4 bases at J; junction bases unmatched: 4. Per the germline V gene, CDR1 is SQVTM and CDR2 is ANQGSEA. In DNA, the CDR3 is TGCAGCGTTCGTGACAGGGGAAATCAGCCCCAGCATTTT. It codes for CSVRDRGNQPQHF.

CDR3 coding DNA: TGCGCCAGCAGCCAATTAGGGCAGGGAGCTTTCTTT. Translation gives CASSQLGQGAFF. The chain recombines TRBV4-1 with TRBJ1-1, with a possible D match to TRBD1 (5 bases). Per germline, CDR1 MGHRA and CDR2 YSYEKL. The CDR3 has 12 amino acids. Trimming took 2 bases from V and 10 from J, leaving 11 bases between them.

The chain is built from TRBV18 and TRBJ2-1; D not certain. The germline gives CDR1 KGHSH, CDR2 LQKENI. Trimming took 3 bases from V and 9 from J, leaving 9 bases between them. This CDR3 has 12 amino acids. CDR3 sequence reads: CASSPGLGEQFF. CDR3 in DNA: TGTGCCAGCTCACCTGGTCTCGGTGAGCAGTTCTTC.

This clone occurred once. The CDR3 reads CASPLAGLDEQYF. CDR3 sequence (DNA): TGTGCCAGCCCCCTGGCAGGGCTGGACGAGCAGTACTTC. The chain uses TRBV9 and TRBJ2-7; perhaps TRBD1 as D (5 bases). The germline V and J ends were trimmed by 7 bases and 5 bases, with 16 bases remaining between them. Germline CDR1 reads SGDLS; CDR2 reads YYNGEE. This CDR3 comprises 13 residues.

This chain joins TRBV2 and TRBJ1-5; possible D gene TRBD1, 6 bases. The CDR3 length is 18 residues. Trimming left V 3 bases short and J 1 base short, with 19 bases between. Germline values: CDR1 SNHLY, CDR2 FYNNEI. CDR3 sequence reads: CASSDGSKRTVSNQPQHF. The DNA of the CDR3 is TGTGCCAGCAGTGATGGCTCAAAGCGGACAGTAAGCAATCAGCCCCAGCATTTT.

This chain uses TRBV6-5 with TRBJ1-3; 7 bases map to TRBD1. The junction had 4 bases not matched to a gene; V was cut back by 4 bases and J by 4 bases. The CDR3 length is 14 residues. Germline V gene lookup returns CDR1 MNHEY and CDR2 SVGAGI. The CDR3, as DNA: TGTGCCAGCAGTTCAGGGGGTGTAGGAAACACCATATATTTT. This codes for CASSSGGVGNTIYF.

The chain carries TRBV5-6 and TRBJ1-2; 7 positions agree with TRBD1. The CDR3 runs 15 residues. CDR1 and CDR2 from the germline V gene are SGHDT and YYEEEE. After removal of 6 bases from V and 4 bases from J, the junction contained 12 bases not matched to a gene. For the CDR3, the DNA is TGTGCCAGCACCTCCCCTGGAGGGGGCGGCTATGGCTACACCTTC. As protein: CASTSPGGGGYGYTF.

The CDR3 loop is CASSLSGTGSYEQYF. CDR3 DNA: TGTGCCAGCAGTTTATCCGGGACTGGATCTTACGAGCAGTACTTC. The chain is built from TRBV27 and TRBJ2-7; a possible D gene is TRBD2 (6 bases). The germline CDR1 and CDR2 sequences are MNHEY and SMNVEV (reference sequence). V was clipped by 0 bases and J by 4 bases, with 13 bases between them. The CDR3 runs to 15 residues.

J is TRBJ2-2 and V is TRBV6-4; D may be TRBD2 (6 bases). V was cut by 0 bases and J by 3 bases, with 14 bases left in between. The CDR3 totals 17 residues. Per the germline V gene, CDR1 is MRHNA and CDR2 is SNTAGT. The CDR3 DNA is TGTGCCAGCAGTGACTCGGGAAGCGGGTCGGACACCGGGGAGCTGTTTTTT. This codes for CASSDSGSGSDTGELFF.

This chain links TRBV5-1 with TRBJ2-1; 11 nucleotides agree with TRBD2. Germline trimming cut 1 base from V and 9 bases from J; bases unmatched to any gene: 9. CDR1 is SGHRS, CDR2 YFSETQ, per germline. The CDR3 consists of 16 residues. CDR3 DNA: TGCGCCAGCAGCTTGTTCCTTAGCGGGGGGGCTAGTGAGCAGTTCTTC. It encodes CASSLFLSGGASEQFF.

The rearrangement links TRBV6-1 to TRBJ2-2; TRBD2 agrees at 14 bases. V lost 1 base and J lost 6; bases outside the gene matches: 10. The CDR3 totals 19 residues. Germline V gene data show CDR1 as MNHNS and CDR2 as SASEGT. The CDR3 loop reads CASSEGTSGGIGLAGELFF. The CDR3 nucleotides are TGTGCCAGCAGTGAAGGGACTAGCGGGGGGATCGGTTTAGCCGGGGAGCTGTTTTTT.

The chain couples TRBV9 to TRBJ2-5; D is perhaps TRBD1 (7 bases). This CDR3 contains 12 residues. V lost 7 bases and J 7 bases, leaving 14 bases between the germline ends. Germline loops: CDR1 SGDLS, CDR2 YYNGEE. The DNA of the CDR3 is TGTGCCAGCGGCGGAGGGGGCGGGACCCAGTACTTC. Amino acids: CASGGGGGTQYF.

The CDR3 loop reads CAIRFGLVDSEQFF. The CDR3 DNA sequence: TGTGCCATCAGATTTGGGCTCGTGGATAGTGAGCAGTTCTTC. V is TRBV10-3 and J is TRBJ2-1; the D is unclear. V was pared by 6 bases and J by 9 bases, with 18 bases between. The CDR3 covers 14 residues. The germline gives CDR1 ENHRY, CDR2 SYGVKD.

The chain is built from TRBV7-9 and TRBJ1-1; TRBD1 matches 8 bases. The germline V gene encodes CDR1 SEHNR and CDR2 FQNEAQ (reference sequence). The V and J ends lost 4 bases and 0 bases, in that order; junction bases with no gene match: 10. This CDR3 has 17 amino acids. In DNA, the CDR3 is TGTGCCAGCAGCTCCTCCGGGACAGGCGTTATGAACACTGAAGCTTTCTTT. Protein: CASSSSGTGVMNTEAFF.

The V and J genes are TRBV15 and TRBJ2-7, with TRBD2 as a possible D gene (5 bases). This CDR3 spans 12 amino acids. CDR1 LNHNV and CDR2 YYDKDF come from the germline V gene (reference sequence). Trimming took off 5 bases at V and 4 bases at J, with 9 bases between the two ends. The CDR3 DNA follows: TGTGCCACCAGCTCCGGACTTTACGAGCAGTACTTC. As protein: CATSSGLYEQYF.

The chain is built from TRBV13 and TRBJ2-4, with TRBD1 matching over 7 bases. V shed 1 base, J shed 1 base, and the junction held 4 bases outside the gene matches. The CDR3 is made up of 16 amino acids. Germline CDR1 reads PRHDT; CDR2 reads FYEKMQ (reference sequence). The CDR3: CASSLELGGAKNIQYF. In nucleotides, the CDR3 is TGTGCCAGCAGCTTAGAACTAGGGGGCGCCAAAAACATTCAGTACTTC.

The rearrangement links TRBV7-9 to TRBJ1-1, with a weak D call TRBD1 (6 bases). The length of the CDR3 is 12 residues. V was shortened by 10 bases and J by 8 bases, with 17 bases between the two germline ends. CDR1 and CDR2 from the germline V gene are SEHNR and FQNEAQ (reference sequence). The CDR3 nucleotides read TGTGCCACATACCTAGGACAGCTAGAAGCTTTCTTT. Its translation: CATYLGQLEAFF.

This clone appeared a single time. V and J are TRBV19 and TRBJ2-7; TRBD1 matches 7 bases. Germline trimming cut 6 bases from V and 4 bases from J; bases unmatched to any gene: 3. Germline-derived CDR1 and CDR2 are LNHDA and SQIVND (reference sequence). This CDR3 spans 12 amino acids. DNA of the CDR3: TGTGCCAGTAGCCTGACAGGGTACGAGCAGTACTTC. Translating gives CASSLTGYEQYF. Full variable domain (rest looked up from reference TRBV19 and TRBJ2-7): DGGITQSPKYLFRKEGQNVTLSCEQNLNHDAMYWYRQDPGQGLRLIYYSQIVNDFQKGDIAEGYSVSREKKESFPLTVTSAQKNPTAFYLCASSLTGYEQYFGPGTRLTVT.

This chain joins TRBV7-2 and TRBJ2-3; 7 bases map to TRBD1. V lost 3 bases to trimming and J lost 4 bases; unmatched junction nucleotides: 4. The CDR3 runs to 14 residues. Germline values: CDR1 SGHTA, CDR2 FQGNSA. CDR3 in amino acids: CASSFRGGSDTQYF. The CDR3 DNA sequence: TGTGCCAGCAGCTTTCGAGGGGGCTCAGATACGCAGTATTTT.

The chain is built from TRBV5-1 and TRBJ1-5, with 11 bases lining up with TRBD1. This CDR3 is 15 amino acids long. The V gene's germline CDR1 is SGHRS and CDR2 YFSETQ. V lost 0 bases and J lost 4; bases outside the gene matches: 0. The CDR3 bases are TGCGCCAGCAGCTTGGGGGACAGGGGGAATCAGCCCCAGCATTTT. Its protein is CASSLGDRGNQPQHF.

The chain uses TRBV7-3 and TRBJ2-3, with TRBD2 matching over 8 bases. The germline gives CDR1 SGHTA, CDR2 FQGTGA. This CDR3 contains 15 residues. After removal of 1 base from V and 1 base from J, the junction contained 1 base not matched to a gene. CDR3 protein: CASSLIGGGTDTQYF. In DNA form, the CDR3 reads TGTGCCAGCAGCTTAATCGGGGGGGGCACAGATACGCAGTATTTT.

V gene TRBV7-2 combines with J gene TRBJ1-2, with 10 positions matching TRBD1. The CDR3 runs to 15 residues. V dropped 0 bases and J dropped 4; count of bases not matched to a gene: 2. CDR1 is SGHTA and CDR2 is FQGNSA in the germline V gene. The CDR3 is CASSLAGQGFYGYTF. CDR3 coding DNA: TGTGCCAGCAGCTTAGCGGGACAGGGGTTCTATGGCTACACCTTC. Full variable domain (remainder filled in from reference TRBV7-2 and TRBJ1-2): GAGVSQSPSNKVTEKGKDVELRCDPISGHTALYWYRQSLGQGLEFLIYFQGNSAPDKSGLPSDRFSAERTGGSVSTLTIQRTQQEDSAVYLCASSLAGQGFYGYTFGSGTRLTVV.

V and J are TRBV4-1 and TRBJ2-1; 8 bases are a match to TRBD2. The CDR3 runs to 16 residues. CDR1 and CDR2 (germline): MGHRA, YSYEKL. Losses at the gene ends were 1 base for V and 4 bases for J; bases not matched to a gene: 6. The CDR3: CASSQVPGGGYNEQFF. The CDR3 region has the DNA TGCGCCAGCAGCCAAGTTCCGGGGGGGGGATACAATGAGCAGTTCTTC.

The chain combines TRBV27 with TRBJ2-2, with D unclear. The CDR3 has 15 amino acids. Germline CDR1 is MNHEY and CDR2 is SMNVEV (reference sequence). V shed 3 bases and J shed 2 bases, with 10 bases lying between them. The CDR3 coding sequence is TGTGCCAGCAGTTTCCGCAACAGCAACACCGGGGAGCTGTTTTTT. Its translation is CASSFRNSNTGELFF.

This chain links TRBV7-9 with TRBJ1-2; a possible D gene is TRBD1 (5 bases). The CDR3 contains 13 residues. Trimming took off 5 bases at V and 10 bases at J, with 17 bases between the two ends. Germline assignment: CDR1 SEHNR and CDR2 FQNEAQ (reference sequence). The CDR3 protein is CASSMRSGLDYTF. In nucleotides, the CDR3 is TGTGCCAGCAGCATGAGGTCAGGGTTAGACTACACCTTC.

The count of this clone is one. The chain uses TRBV19 and TRBJ1-4; 10 bases are shared with TRBD1. The germline CDR1 and CDR2 sequences are LNHDA and SQIVND (reference sequence). This CDR3 is 16 amino acids long. V lost 3 bases to trimming and J lost 6 bases; unmatched junction nucleotides: 7. CDR3 sequence: CASSMGGQGRHEKLFF. The CDR3 nucleotides are TGTGCCAGTAGTATGGGGGGACAGGGGAGACATGAAAAACTGTTTTTT.